The present TCR beta chain was sequenced within a study of fetal regulatory T cell absence and autoimmunity. Study in general: IPEX patients had exocrine pancreas autoimmunity without clinical diabetes.

The CDR3 has 14 amino acids. With 4 bases clipped from V and 4 bases from J, the junction kept 7 bases outside the gene matches. Looked up from germline, CDR1 is SGHDT and CDR2 is YYEEEE. This was a survey-level run. Clones were read by immunoSEQ multiplex PCR, and TCRdb kept only the in-frame ones, dropping some. There are around 100,000 clones in the sample; approximately 79% occur only once, and roughly 2% lies in the top ten. Whole-study results and caveats: Some top pancreas TCR clones were over 85-fold enriched versus cord blood.

About this clone: Its antigen is unknown.

Specimen: pancreas tissue. This sequence originates from a male donor with IPEX syndrome. J is TRBJ1-2 and V is TRBV5-6; 7 nucleotides match TRBD1. The CDR3 DNA reads as TGTGCCAGCAGCGAACAGGGGCATGTCTATGGCTACACCTTC. Translated: CASSEQGHVYGYTF.